Listed below are T cell receptor beta chains from one sample, sequenced in a study of beta chain features in type 1 diabetes. Profiling relied on immunoSEQ multiplex PCR, and the TCRdb table lists in-frame clones only, not all of them. The sample consists of about 660,000 clones, over 12% of them appearing once. Sequenced: naive CD4+ T cells from blood. These receptors all come from a young man with type 1 diabetes. CDR3s include the opening cysteine and the closing phenylalanine or tryptophan. The D gene is left open where the match is weak. Where a row states a size, it is once, few, many or the class of an expanded clone; other rows omit it.

cdr3_nt: TGTGCCAGCAGTCCGACTAGGAATGAGCAGTTCTTC
cdr3_aa: CASSPTRNEQFF
v_call: TRBV6-1
clone_size: NA
d_call: NA
j_call: TRBJ2-1

cdr3_nt: TGTGCCAGCAGCACCTTATTAACCGGGACAGGGTGGGAGCAGTACTTC
cdr3_aa: CASSTLLTGTGWEQYF
v_call: TRBV7-9
clone_size: NA
d_call: TRBD1
j_call: TRBJ2-7

cdr3_nt: TGTGCCACCACCCCAGGGGGTAGCTCCTACAATGAGCAGTTCTTC
cdr3_aa: CATTPGGSSYNEQFF
v_call: TRBV27
clone_size: NA
d_call: TRBD1
j_call: TRBJ2-1

cdr3_nt: TGTGCCAGCAGCTTATCGAGCGGGGGGACCGAGCAGTTCTTC
cdr3_aa: CASSLSSGGTEQFF
v_call: TRBV7-3
clone_size: few
d_call: TRBD2
j_call: TRBJ2-1

cdr3_nt: TGCAGCGTTCTCACAGTCGCAGATACGCAGTATTTT
cdr3_aa: CSVLTVADTQYF
v_call: TRBV29-1
clone_size: few
d_call: NA
j_call: TRBJ2-3

cdr3_nt: TGTGCCAGCAGCGTAGATCAAGAGTCCCAGTACTTC
cdr3_aa: CASSVDQESQYF
v_call: TRBV9
clone_size: NA
d_call: NA
j_call: TRBJ2-5

cdr3_nt: TGCAGTGCTAGAGAAGGGGATGGCTACACCTTC
cdr3_aa: CSAREGDGYTF
v_call: TRBV20-1
clone_size: few
d_call: NA
j_call: TRBJ1-2

cdr3_nt: TGTGCCTCTTACGTCGAGGGTGCATACGAGCAGTACTTC
cdr3_aa: CASYVEGAYEQYF
v_call: TRBV6-6
clone_size: few
d_call: NA
j_call: TRBJ2-7

cdr3_nt: TGCGCCAGCAGCTTGGGTCCTCCACAGGGTACTGGGGCCAACGTCCTGACTTTC
cdr3_aa: CASSLGPPQGTGANVLTF
v_call: TRBV5-1
clone_size: few
d_call: NA
j_call: TRBJ2-6

cdr3_nt: TGTGCCAGCAGCGGTAGCGGCTACGAGCAGTACTTC
cdr3_aa: CASSGSGYEQYF
v_call: TRBV2
clone_size: NA
d_call: NA
j_call: TRBJ2-7

cdr3_nt: TGTGCCAGCCTCCACCGAGGCGGGCCCAGTACCACTGAAGCTTTCTTT
cdr3_aa: CASLHRGGPSTTEAFF
v_call: TRBV6-6
clone_size: NA
d_call: NA
j_call: TRBJ1-1

cdr3_nt: TGTGCCAGCAGTTCGGACAGGGGAAGCAATCAGCCCCAGCATTTT
cdr3_aa: CASSSDRGSNQPQHF
v_call: TRBV6-5
clone_size: NA
d_call: TRBD1
j_call: TRBJ1-5

cdr3_nt: TGTGCCAGCAGTGTTGGACAGGCCTACTATGGCTACACCTTC
cdr3_aa: CASSVGQAYYGYTF
v_call: TRBV6-5
clone_size: few
d_call: TRBD1
j_call: TRBJ1-2

cdr3_nt: TGTGCCAGCAGTTCGGGCCCTAAACCAGAGCAGTACTTC
cdr3_aa: CASSSGPKPEQYF
v_call: TRBV6-5
clone_size: few
d_call: NA
j_call: TRBJ2-7

cdr3_nt: TGTGCCAGCAGTGTTCCAGGCAATGAGCAGTTCTTC
cdr3_aa: CASSVPGNEQFF
v_call: TRBV28
clone_size: few
d_call: NA
j_call: TRBJ2-1

cdr3_nt: TGTGCCAGCAGCGAACGACTAGCGGGCTACAATGAGCAGTTCTTC
cdr3_aa: CASSERLAGYNEQFF
v_call: TRBV9
clone_size: few
d_call: TRBD2
j_call: TRBJ2-1

cdr3_nt: TGTGCCAGCAGCCCCGGAGTGGGGCACAATGAGCAGTTCTTC
cdr3_aa: CASSPGVGHNEQFF
v_call: TRBV11-2
clone_size: NA
d_call: NA
j_call: TRBJ2-1

cdr3_nt: TGCAGCGTTGGGACAGGGGGTCTCTACTACAATGAGCAGTTCTTC
cdr3_aa: CSVGTGGLYYNEQFF
v_call: TRBV29-1
clone_size: NA
d_call: TRBD1
j_call: TRBJ2-1

cdr3_nt: TGCGCCAGCAGCTTGGCCGTTAGTACAGAGACCCAGTACTTC
cdr3_aa: CASSLAVSTETQYF
v_call: TRBV5-1
clone_size: NA
d_call: NA
j_call: TRBJ2-5

cdr3_nt: TGTGCCATCAGTGAGTCTAGCGGGGGGCAGACCCAGTACTTC
cdr3_aa: CAISESSGGQTQYF
v_call: TRBV10-3
clone_size: few
d_call: TRBD2
j_call: TRBJ2-5

cdr3_nt: TGTGCCAGCTCACCAGGGGCGGATCAGCCCCAGCATTTT
cdr3_aa: CASSPGADQPQHF
v_call: TRBV18
clone_size: few
d_call: NA
j_call: TRBJ1-5

cdr3_nt: TGTGCCAGCAGCCATTTGGGGCGGGGAGAGGATAGCAATCAGCCCCAGCATTTT
cdr3_aa: CASSHLGRGEDSNQPQHF
v_call: TRBV14
clone_size: NA
d_call: NA
j_call: TRBJ1-5

cdr3_nt: TGTGCCAGTCACGAACACGGGACAGGCCTAGCTTTCTTT
cdr3_aa: CASHEHGTGLAFF
v_call: TRBV27
clone_size: NA
d_call: TRBD1
j_call: TRBJ1-1

cdr3_nt: TGTGCCAGCAGCCCTCGGACAGGGGGGGACACTGAAGCTTTCTTT
cdr3_aa: CASSPRTGGDTEAFF
v_call: TRBV7-2
clone_size: NA
d_call: TRBD1
j_call: TRBJ1-1

cdr3_nt: TGTGCCAGCTCACCAAGTACAGGGCCTACTTATGGCTACACCTTC
cdr3_aa: CASSPSTGPTYGYTF
v_call: TRBV18
clone_size: NA
d_call: NA
j_call: TRBJ1-2

cdr3_nt: TGCGCCAGCAGCACGGCTGGGGTCGAGCAGTACTTC
cdr3_aa: CASSTAGVEQYF
v_call: TRBV5-1
clone_size: few
d_call: NA
j_call: TRBJ2-7

cdr3_nt: TGTGCCTGGGACAAGTTACCTGGGGCCAACGTCCTGACTTTC
cdr3_aa: CAWDKLPGANVLTF
v_call: TRBV30
clone_size: NA
d_call: NA
j_call: TRBJ2-6